This T cell receptor (beta chain) is from a study of shared clonotypes between healthy human individuals. The assay was immunoSEQ multiplex PCR, and TCRdb's table has in-frame clones only and misses some. The sample carries roughly 810,000 clones, 90% to 97% recorded once. Naive CD8 cells lacked CD45RO, underwent positive selection for CCR7 and left out terminally differentiated effector memory CD45RA+ cells. The CDR3 has 13 amino acids. Trimming removed 4 bases from V and 2 bases from J, with 9 bases in between. Germline V CDR1 and CDR2: MNHEY, SMNVEV (reference sequence). What was sequenced was naive CD8+ T cells sorted from blood. This receptor was taken from a man aged 25-45 years in good health. The chain has TRBV27 and TRBJ2-7; no clear D. The CDR3, as DNA: TGTGCCAGCAGTTCCCGTGTTGCCTACGAGCAGTACTTC. Its translation is CASSSRVAYEQYF.